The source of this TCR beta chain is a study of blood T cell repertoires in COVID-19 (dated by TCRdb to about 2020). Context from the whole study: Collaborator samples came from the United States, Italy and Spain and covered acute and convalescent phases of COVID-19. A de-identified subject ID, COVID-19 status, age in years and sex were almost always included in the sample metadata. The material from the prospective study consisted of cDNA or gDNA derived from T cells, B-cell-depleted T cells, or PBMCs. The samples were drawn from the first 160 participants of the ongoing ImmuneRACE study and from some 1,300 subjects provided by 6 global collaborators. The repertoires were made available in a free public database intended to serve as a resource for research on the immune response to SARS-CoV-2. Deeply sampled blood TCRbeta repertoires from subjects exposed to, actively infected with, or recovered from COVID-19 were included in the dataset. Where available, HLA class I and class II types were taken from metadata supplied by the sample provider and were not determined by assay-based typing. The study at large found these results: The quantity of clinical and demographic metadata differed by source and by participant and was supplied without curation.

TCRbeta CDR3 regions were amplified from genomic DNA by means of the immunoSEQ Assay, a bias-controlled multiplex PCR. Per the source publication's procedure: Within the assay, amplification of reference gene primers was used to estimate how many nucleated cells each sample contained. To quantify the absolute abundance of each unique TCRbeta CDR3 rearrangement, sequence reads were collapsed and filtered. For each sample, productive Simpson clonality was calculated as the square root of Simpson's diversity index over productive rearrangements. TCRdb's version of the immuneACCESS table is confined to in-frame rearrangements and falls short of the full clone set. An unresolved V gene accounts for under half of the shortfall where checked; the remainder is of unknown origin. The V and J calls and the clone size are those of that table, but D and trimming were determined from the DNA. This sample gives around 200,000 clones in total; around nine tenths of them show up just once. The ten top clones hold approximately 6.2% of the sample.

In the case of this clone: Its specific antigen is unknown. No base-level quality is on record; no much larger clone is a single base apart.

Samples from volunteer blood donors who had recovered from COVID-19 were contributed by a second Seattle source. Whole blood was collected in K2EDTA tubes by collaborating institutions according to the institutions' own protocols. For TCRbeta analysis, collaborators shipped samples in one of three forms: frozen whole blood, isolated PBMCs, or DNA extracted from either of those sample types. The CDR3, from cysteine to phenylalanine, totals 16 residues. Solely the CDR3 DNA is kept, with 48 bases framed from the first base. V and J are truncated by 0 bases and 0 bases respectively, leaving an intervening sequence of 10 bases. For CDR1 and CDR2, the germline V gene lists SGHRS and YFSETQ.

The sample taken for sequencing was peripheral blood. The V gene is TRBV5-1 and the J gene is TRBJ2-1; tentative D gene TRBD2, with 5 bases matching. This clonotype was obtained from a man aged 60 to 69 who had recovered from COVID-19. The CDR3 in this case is CASSLGTGSSYNEQFF. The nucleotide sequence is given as TGCGCCAGCAGCTTGGGGACGGGGAGCTCCTACAATGAGCAGTTCTTC.